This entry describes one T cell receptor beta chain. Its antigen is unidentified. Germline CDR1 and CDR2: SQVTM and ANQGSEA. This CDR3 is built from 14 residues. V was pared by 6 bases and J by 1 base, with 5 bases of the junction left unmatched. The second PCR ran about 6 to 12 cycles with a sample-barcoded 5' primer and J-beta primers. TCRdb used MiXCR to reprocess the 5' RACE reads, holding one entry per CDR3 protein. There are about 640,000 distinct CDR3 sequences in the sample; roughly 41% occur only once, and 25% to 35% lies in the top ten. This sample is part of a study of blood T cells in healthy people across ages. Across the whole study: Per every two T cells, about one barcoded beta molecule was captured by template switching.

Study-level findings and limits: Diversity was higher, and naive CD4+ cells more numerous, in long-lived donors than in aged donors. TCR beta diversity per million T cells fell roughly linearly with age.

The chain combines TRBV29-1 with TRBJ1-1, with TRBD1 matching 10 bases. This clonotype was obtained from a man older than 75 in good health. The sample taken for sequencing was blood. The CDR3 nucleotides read TGCAGCGTGAGACAGGGGGCCGGGAACACTGAAGCTTTCTTT. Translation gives CSVRQGAGNTEAFF.